These 10 T cell receptor beta chains were sequenced from one sample in a study of blood T cell repertoires in COVID-19. Some clones are missing from TCRdb's copy, which holds only in-frame ones; the method was immunoSEQ multiplex PCR. The table lists roughly 120,000 clones, around 79% of them singletons, with roughly 2.6% in the top ten. Sequencing was carried out using peripheral blood. The source is a man in his fifties or sixties with acute or convalescent COVID-19.

The gene calls are TRBV29-1 and TRBJ2-2; D gene unclear. This CDR3 spans 11 amino acids. Germline-derived CDR1 and CDR2 are SQVTM and ANQGSEA. V shed 7 bases and J shed 6 bases, with 9 bases lying between them. The CDR3, as DNA: TGCAGCGGAGAGGTCGCCGGGGAGCTGTTTTTT. Translating it yields CSGEVAGELFF.

V is TRBV18 and J is TRBJ2-3, with D tentatively TRBD2 (6 bases). The CDR3 covers 14 residues. Germline CDR1 reads KGHSH; CDR2 reads LQKENI. V was trimmed by 3 bases and J by 0 bases, leaving 7 bases between them. This CDR3 reads CASSPGRSTDTQYF. Written as DNA, the CDR3 is TGTGCCAGCTCACCGGGGAGGAGCACAGATACGCAGTATTTT. The full variable domain, rest sourced from reference TRBV18 and TRBJ2-3, is NAGVMQNPRHLVRRRGQEARLRCSPMKGHSHVYWYRQLPEEGLKFMVYLQKENIIDESGMPKERFSAEFPKEGPSILRIQQVVRGDSAAYFCASSPGRSTDTQYFGPGTRLTVL.

This chain connects TRBV7-6 to TRBJ2-7; D perhaps matches TRBD1 (5 bases). Trimming shortened V by 5 bases and J by 0 bases, and 17 bases separated the two germline ends. Germline V lookup: CDR1 SGHVS, CDR2 FNYEAQ. This CDR3 spans 16 amino acids. CDR3 coding DNA: TGTGCCAGCAGCCCCGAGACTGGGGCCTCCTCCTACGAGCAGTACTTC. Residues: CASSPETGASSYEQYF.

The genes are TRBV11-2 and TRBJ2-2, with a possible D match to TRBD2 (5 bases). CDR3 length equals 13 residues. Trimming left V 7 bases short and J 8 bases short, with 14 bases between. Germline lookup yields CDR1 SGHAT and CDR2 FQNNGV. The CDR3 loop reads CASMRLSHGELFF. CDR3 sequence (DNA): TGTGCCAGCATGCGACTATCCCATGGGGAGCTGTTTTTT.

This chain joins TRBV6-5 and TRBJ2-1, with 8 bases fitting TRBD2. V was clipped by 1 base and J by 6 bases; unmatched bases: 5. This CDR3 spans 15 amino acids. The V gene's germline CDR1 is MNHEY and CDR2 SVGAGI. CDR3 in amino acids: CASSYLPGGFNEQFF. The CDR3 region has the DNA TGTGCCAGCAGTTACTTGCCGGGAGGGTTCAATGAGCAGTTCTTC.

This clone was picked up a small number of times. The chain links TRBV19 to TRBJ1-2; TRBD1 aligns across 8 bases. There are 15 residues in the CDR3. Looked up from germline, CDR1 is LNHDA and CDR2 is SQIVND (reference sequence). The ends lost 6 bases at V and 2 bases at J; junction bases unmatched: 8. The CDR3 DNA reads TGTGCCAGTAGCGGACAGGGACGATCGAACTATGGCTACACCTTC. Amino acid sequence: CASSGQGRSNYGYTF.

The V and J genes are TRBV3-1 (or the pseudogene TRBV3-2) and TRBJ1-1; tentative D call: TRBD1 (6 bases). V lost 1 base and J 7 bases, leaving 13 bases between the germline ends. The CDR3 has 14 amino acids. Germline loops: CDR1 LGHDT, CDR2 YNNKEL (reference sequence). The chain's CDR3 is CASSQADRPSEAFF. The CDR3 DNA reads as TGTGCCAGCAGCCAAGCAGACAGGCCTAGTGAAGCTTTCTTT.

The chain has TRBV18 and TRBJ2-2, with D possibly matching TRBD2 (6 bases). Germline CDR1 is KGHSH and CDR2 is LQKENI. This CDR3 spans 15 amino acids. V was trimmed by 6 bases and J by 4 bases, leaving 15 bases between them. CDR3 amino acids: CASSEGRSVTGELFF. DNA for the CDR3: TGTGCCAGCTCGGAGGGAAGGTCGGTCACCGGGGAGCTGTTTTTT. Supplemented by reference TRBV18 and TRBJ2-2, the full variable domain reads NAGVMQNPRHLVRRRGQEARLRCSPMKGHSHVYWYRQLPEEGLKFMVYLQKENIIDESGMPKERFSAEFPKEGPSILRIQQVVRGDSAAYFCASSEGRSVTGELFFGEGSRLTVL.

The chain recombines TRBV30 with TRBJ2-5, with 7 bases that match TRBD1. Trimming removed 2 bases from V and 2 bases from J; junction bases left unmatched: 8. This CDR3 has 15 amino acids. Germline lookup yields CDR1 GTSNPN and CDR2 SVGIG (reference sequence). CDR3 amino acids: CAWSQSRQGQETQYF. CDR3 sequence (DNA): TGTGCCTGGAGTCAGAGCCGACAGGGACAAGAGACCCAGTACTTC.

The chain joins TRBV27 to TRBJ1-1; D not certain. Trimming cost V 2 bases and J 4 bases, with 8 bases left between them. This CDR3 is built from 13 residues. Per the germline V gene, CDR1 is MNHEY and CDR2 is SMNVEV (reference sequence). CDR3 protein: CASSLRRATEAFF. DNA of the CDR3: TGTGCCAGCAGTTTAAGGAGGGCCACTGAAGCTTTCTTT.